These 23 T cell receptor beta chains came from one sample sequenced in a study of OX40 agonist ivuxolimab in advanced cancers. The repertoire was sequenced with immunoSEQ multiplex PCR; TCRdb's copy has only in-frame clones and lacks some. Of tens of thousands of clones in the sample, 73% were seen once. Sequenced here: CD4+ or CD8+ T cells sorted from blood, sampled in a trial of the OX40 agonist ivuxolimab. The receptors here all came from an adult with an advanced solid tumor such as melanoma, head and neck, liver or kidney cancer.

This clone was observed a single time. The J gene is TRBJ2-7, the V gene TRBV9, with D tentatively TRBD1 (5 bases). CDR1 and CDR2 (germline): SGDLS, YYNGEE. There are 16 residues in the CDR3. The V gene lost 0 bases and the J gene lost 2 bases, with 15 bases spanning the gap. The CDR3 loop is CASSVEGKITPYEQYF. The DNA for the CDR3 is TGTGCCAGCAGCGTAGAGGGGAAGATTACTCCCTACGAGCAGTACTTC.

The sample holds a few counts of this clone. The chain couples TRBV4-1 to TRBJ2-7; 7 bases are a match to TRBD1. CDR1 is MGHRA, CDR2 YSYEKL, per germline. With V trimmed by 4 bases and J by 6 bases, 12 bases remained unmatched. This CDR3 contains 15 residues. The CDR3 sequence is CASSPRDSIWREQYF. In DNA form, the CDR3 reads TGCGCCAGCAGCCCGAGGGACAGTATCTGGCGCGAGCAGTACTTC.

The CDR3 coding sequence is TGTGCCAGCAGCCTTGTCGGGGGGGGTTCACCCCTCCACTTT. Amino acid sequence: CASSLVGGGSPLHF. The chain employs TRBV7-3 and TRBJ1-6, with D maybe TRBD1 (5 bases). The length of the CDR3 is 14 residues. The V end was cut by 5 bases, the J end by 9 bases, with 14 bases between. From germline, CDR1 is SGHTA and CDR2 FQGTGA. Looking up the rest from reference TRBV7-3 and TRBJ1-6 gives the full variable domain: GAGVSQTPSNKVTEKGKYVELRCDPISGHTALYWYRQSLGQGPEFLIYFQGTGAADDSGLPNDRFFAVRPEGSVSTLKIQRTERGDSAVYLCASSLVGGGSPLHFGNGTRLTVT.

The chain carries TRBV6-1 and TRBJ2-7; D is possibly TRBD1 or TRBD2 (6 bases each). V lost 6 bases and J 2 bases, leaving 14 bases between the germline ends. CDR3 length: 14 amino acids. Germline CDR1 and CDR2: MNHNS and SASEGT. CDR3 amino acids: CASSLTGATYEQYF. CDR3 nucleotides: TGTGCCAGCAGCCTAACGGGGGCAACCTACGAGCAGTACTTC.

The CDR3 spells CASSAPQGDVEKLFF. Written as DNA, the CDR3 is TGTGCCAGCAGCGCCCCACAGGGAGATGTTGAAAAACTGTTTTTT. J is TRBJ1-4 and V is TRBV7-3; a weak D match, TRBD1 (6 bases). Germline V gives CDR1 SGHTA, CDR2 FQGTGA. Deletions cut 5 bases from V and 7 bases from J, with 17 bases between. The CDR3 runs to 15 residues.

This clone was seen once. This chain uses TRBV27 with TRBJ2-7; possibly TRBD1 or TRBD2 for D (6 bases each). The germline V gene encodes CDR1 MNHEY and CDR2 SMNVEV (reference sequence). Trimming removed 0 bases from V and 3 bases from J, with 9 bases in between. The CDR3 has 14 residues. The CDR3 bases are TGTGCCAGCAGTTTATCGGGGGGCCGCTACGAGCAGTACTTC. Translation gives CASSLSGGRYEQYF.

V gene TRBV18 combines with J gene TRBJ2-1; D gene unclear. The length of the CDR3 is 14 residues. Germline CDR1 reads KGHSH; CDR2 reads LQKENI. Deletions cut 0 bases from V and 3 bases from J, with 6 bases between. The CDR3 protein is CASSPPLNYNEQFF. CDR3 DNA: TGTGCCAGCTCACCACCTCTCAACTACAATGAGCAGTTCTTC.

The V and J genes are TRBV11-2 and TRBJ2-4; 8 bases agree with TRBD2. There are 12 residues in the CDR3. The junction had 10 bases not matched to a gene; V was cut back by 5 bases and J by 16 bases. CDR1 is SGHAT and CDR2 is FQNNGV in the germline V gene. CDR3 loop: CASSLGEGLVYF. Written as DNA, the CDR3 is TGTGCCAGCAGCCTGGGAGAGGGACTAGTTTACTTC.

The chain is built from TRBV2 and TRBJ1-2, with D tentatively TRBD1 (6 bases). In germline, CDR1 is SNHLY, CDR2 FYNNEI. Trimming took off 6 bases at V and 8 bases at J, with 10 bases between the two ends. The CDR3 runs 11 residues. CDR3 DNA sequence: TGTGCCAGCAGCGGGGGCGGGGGCTACACCTTC. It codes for CASSGGGGYTF.

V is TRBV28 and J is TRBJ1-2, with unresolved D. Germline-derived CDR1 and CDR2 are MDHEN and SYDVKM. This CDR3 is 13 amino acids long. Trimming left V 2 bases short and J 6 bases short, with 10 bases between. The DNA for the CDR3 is TGTGCCAGCAGTTTAGGGTTTTCGGATGGCTACACCTTC. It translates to CASSLGFSDGYTF.

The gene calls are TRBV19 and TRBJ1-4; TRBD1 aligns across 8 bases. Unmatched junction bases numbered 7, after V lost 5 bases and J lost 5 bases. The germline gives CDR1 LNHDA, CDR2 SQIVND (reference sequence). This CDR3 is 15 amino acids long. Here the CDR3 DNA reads TGTGCCAGTAGTCCCCGGACAGGGCGGAATGAAAAACTGTTTTTT. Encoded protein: CASSPRTGRNEKLFF.

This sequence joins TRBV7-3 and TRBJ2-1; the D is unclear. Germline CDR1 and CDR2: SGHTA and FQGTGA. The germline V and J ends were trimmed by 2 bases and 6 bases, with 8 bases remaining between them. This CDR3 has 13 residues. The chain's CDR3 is CASSLLPSNEQFF. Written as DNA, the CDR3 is TGTGCCAGCAGCTTACTGCCTAGCAATGAGCAGTTCTTC.

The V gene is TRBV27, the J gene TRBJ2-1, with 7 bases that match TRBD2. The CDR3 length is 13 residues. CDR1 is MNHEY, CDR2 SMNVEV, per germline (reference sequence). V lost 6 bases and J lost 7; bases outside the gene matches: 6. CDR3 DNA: TGTGCCAGCAGGGGAGGGATGATGAATGAGCAGTTCTTC. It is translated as CASRGGMMNEQFF.

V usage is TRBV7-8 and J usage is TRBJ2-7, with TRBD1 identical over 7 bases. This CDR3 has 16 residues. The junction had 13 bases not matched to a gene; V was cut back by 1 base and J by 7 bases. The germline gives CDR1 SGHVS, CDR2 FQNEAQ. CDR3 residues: CASSLVGTVTYGEQYF. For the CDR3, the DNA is TGTGCCAGCAGCTTAGTAGGGACAGTGACCTACGGGGAGCAGTACTTC.

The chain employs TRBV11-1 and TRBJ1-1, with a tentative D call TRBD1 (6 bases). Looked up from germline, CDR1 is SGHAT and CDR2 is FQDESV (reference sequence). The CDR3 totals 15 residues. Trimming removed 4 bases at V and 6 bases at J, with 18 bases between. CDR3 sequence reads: CASSSAPTGIAEAFF. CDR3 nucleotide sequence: TGTGCCAGCAGCTCCGCCCCTACAGGGATCGCTGAAGCTTTCTTT.

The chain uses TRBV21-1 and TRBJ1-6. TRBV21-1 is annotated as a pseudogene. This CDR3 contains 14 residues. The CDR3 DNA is TGTGCCAGCAGCAAAGAGGGAACCTTTTCACCCCTCCACTTT. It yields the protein CASSKEGTFSPLHF.

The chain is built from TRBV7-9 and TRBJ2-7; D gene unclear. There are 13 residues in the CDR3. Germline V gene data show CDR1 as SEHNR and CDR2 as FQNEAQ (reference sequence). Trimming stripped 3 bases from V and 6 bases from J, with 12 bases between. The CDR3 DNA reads TGTGCCAGCAGCTTCGCCAGGTATGGCGAGCAGTACTTC. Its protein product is CASSFARYGEQYF. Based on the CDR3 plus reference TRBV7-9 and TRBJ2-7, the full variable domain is DTGVSQNPRHKITKRGQNVTFRCDPISEHNRLYWYRQTLGQGPEFLTYFQNEAQLEKSRLLSDRFSAERPKGSFSTLEIQRTEQGDSAMYLCASSFARYGEQYFGPGTRLTVT.

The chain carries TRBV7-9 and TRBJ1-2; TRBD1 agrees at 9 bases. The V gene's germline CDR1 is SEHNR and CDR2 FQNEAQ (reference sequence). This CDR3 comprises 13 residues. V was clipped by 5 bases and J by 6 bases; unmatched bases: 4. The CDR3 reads CASSDTGGNGYTF. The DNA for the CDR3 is TGTGCCAGCAGCGACACAGGGGGCAATGGCTACACCTTC. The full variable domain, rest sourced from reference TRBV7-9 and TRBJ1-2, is DTGVSQNPRHKITKRGQNVTFRCDPISEHNRLYWYRQTLGQGPEFLTYFQNEAQLEKSRLLSDRFSAERPKGSFSTLEIQRTEQGDSAMYLCASSDTGGNGYTFGSGTRLTVV.

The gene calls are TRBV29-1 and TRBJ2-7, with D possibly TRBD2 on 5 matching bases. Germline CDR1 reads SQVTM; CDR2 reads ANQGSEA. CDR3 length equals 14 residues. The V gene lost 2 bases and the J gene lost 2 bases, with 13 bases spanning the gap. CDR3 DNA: TGCAGCGTTGAAACTACGGGGTCACCCTACGAGCAGTACTTC. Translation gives CSVETTGSPYEQYF.

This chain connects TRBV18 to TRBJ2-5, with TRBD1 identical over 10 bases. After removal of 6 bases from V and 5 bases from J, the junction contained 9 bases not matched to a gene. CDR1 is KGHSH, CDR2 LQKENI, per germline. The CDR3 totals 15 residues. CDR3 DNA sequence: TGTGCCAGCTCCCCGACAGGGGGCGCATCGGAGACCCAGTACTTC. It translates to CASSPTGGASETQYF.

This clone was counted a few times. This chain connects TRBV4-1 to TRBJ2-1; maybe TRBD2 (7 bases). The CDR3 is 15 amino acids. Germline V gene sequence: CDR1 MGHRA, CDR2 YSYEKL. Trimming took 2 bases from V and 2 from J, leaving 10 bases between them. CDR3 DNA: TGCGCCAGCAGCCAAACGGGGGGCCCCTACAATGAGCAGTTCTTC. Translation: CASSQTGGPYNEQFF.

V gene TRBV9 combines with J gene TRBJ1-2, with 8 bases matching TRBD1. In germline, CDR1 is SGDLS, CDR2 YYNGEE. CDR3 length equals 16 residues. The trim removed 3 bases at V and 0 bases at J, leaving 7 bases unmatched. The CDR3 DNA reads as TGTGCCAGCAGCGCCAAGACAGGGGCCACTAACTATGGCTACACCTTC. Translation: CASSAKTGATNYGYTF.

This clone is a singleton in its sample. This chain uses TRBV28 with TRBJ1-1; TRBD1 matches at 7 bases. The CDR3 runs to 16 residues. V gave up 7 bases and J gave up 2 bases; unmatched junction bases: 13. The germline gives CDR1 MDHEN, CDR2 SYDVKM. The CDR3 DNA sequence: TGTGCCAGCACCCACCCCGCCGGGACAGCTAACACTGAAGCTTTCTTT. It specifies CASTHPAGTANTEAFF.